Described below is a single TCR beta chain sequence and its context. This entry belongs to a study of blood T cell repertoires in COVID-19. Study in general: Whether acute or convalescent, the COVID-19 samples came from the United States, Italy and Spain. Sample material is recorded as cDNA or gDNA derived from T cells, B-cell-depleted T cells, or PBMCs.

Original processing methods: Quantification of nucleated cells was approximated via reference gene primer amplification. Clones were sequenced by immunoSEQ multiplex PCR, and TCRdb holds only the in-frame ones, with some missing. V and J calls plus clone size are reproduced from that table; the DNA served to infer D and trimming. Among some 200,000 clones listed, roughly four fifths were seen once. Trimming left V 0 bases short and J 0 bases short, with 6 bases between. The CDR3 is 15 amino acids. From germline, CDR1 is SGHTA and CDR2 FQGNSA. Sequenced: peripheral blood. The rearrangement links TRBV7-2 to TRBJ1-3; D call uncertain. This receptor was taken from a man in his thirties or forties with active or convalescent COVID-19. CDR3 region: CASSLAGVSGNTIYF. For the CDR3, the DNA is TGTGCCAGCAGCTTAGCCGGGGTCTCTGGAAACACCATATATTTT.